The rows below give T cell receptor beta chains drawn from one sample of a study of shared clonotypes between healthy human individuals. The assay was immunoSEQ multiplex PCR, and TCRdb's table has in-frame clones only and misses some. The sample includes around 2,000,000 clones, 85% to 95% of them seen just once. The sequencing input was naive CD4+ T cells sorted from blood. These receptor sequences come from a man aged 18 to 30 in good health. Both conserved end residues are part of each CDR3. The D gene is left open where the match is weak. Size is omitted from some rows. Given values are once, few, many or a class for expanded clones.

.,TRBV7-9,.,TRBJ2-3,CASSSTDTQYF,TGTGCCAGCAGTAGTACAGATACGCAGTATTTT
once,TRBV29-1,TRBD2,TRBJ2-1,CSVEDPQGRTSGPDEQFF,TGCAGCGTTGAAGATCCCCAGGGCCGGACTAGCGGGCCCGATGAGCAGTTCTTC
once,TRBV6-6,TRBD2,TRBJ2-7,CASSYPPGTNYEQYF,TGTGCCAGCAGTTACCCCCCCGGGACTAACTACGAGCAGTACTTC
.,TRBV30,.,TRBJ1-1,CAWSSKGLGMAEAFF,TGTGCCTGGAGTTCAAAGGGACTTGGGATGGCTGAAGCTTTCTTT
once,TRBV5-1,TRBD1,TRBJ1-2,CASSTVPGQGNYGYTF,TGCGCCAGCAGCACCGTCCCGGGACAGGGGAACTATGGCTACACCTTC
.,TRBV27,TRBD1,TRBJ1-2,CASSTFGTAWVGYTF,TGTGCCAGCAGTACCTTCGGGACAGCCTGGGTTGGCTACACCTTC
.,TRBV6-5,.,TRBJ1-6,CASSYDWGSRPLHF,TGTGCCAGCAGTTACGATTGGGGATCTCGACCCCTCCACTTT
.,TRBV2,.,TRBJ1-1,CASRQNQNTEAFF,TGTGCCAGCAGACAGAATCAGAACACTGAAGCTTTCTTT
.,TRBV7-9,.,TRBJ1-1,CASSLEVVTEAFF,TGTGCCAGCAGCTTGGAGGTTGTTACTGAAGCTTTCTTT
.,TRBV6-1,.,TRBJ1-3,CASSEPHRENTIYF,TGTGCCAGCAGTGAACCACACAGGGAAAACACCATATATTTT
once,TRBV29-1,.,TRBJ2-2,CSVEEGSNTGELFF,TGCAGCGTTGAAGAGGGGTCGAACACCGGGGAGCTGTTTTTT
.,TRBV21-1,.,TRBJ1-2,CARAGTWPYGYTF,TGTGCCAGGGCGGGGACCTGGCCCTATGGCTACACCTTC
.,TRBV7-9,TRBD2,TRBJ2-7,CASSLELAKQYF,TGTGCCAGCAGCTTAGAACTAGCGAAGCAGTACTTC
.,TRBV6-6,.,TRBJ2-1,CASRDQKETYNEQFF,TGTGCCAGCAGGGACCAGAAGGAGACCTACAATGAGCAGTTCTTC
.,TRBV4-1,.,TRBJ1-1,CASSQDDWGKAFF,TGCGCCAGCAGCCAAGATGATTGGGGAAAAGCTTTCTTT
once,TRBV9,TRBD1,TRBJ2-5,CASRDDRDPQETQYF,TGTGCCAGCAGAGATGACAGGGACCCCCAAGAGACCCAGTACTTC
.,TRBV7-9,.,TRBJ1-2,CASSLGGGEAYTF,TGTGCCAGCAGCTTAGGAGGGGGAGAAGCCTACACCTTC
.,TRBV27,TRBD1,TRBJ1-2,CASSLFSGTGGQGYTF,TGTGCCAGCAGTTTATTCTCCGGGACAGGGGGCCAGGGCTACACCTTC
.,TRBV18,.,TRBJ2-7,CASSPVPDYEQYF,TGTGCCAGCTCACCGGTCCCGGACTACGAGCAGTACTTC
.,TRBV30,TRBD1,TRBJ2-7,CAWSGTGDSEQYF,TGTGCCTGGAGTGGGACAGGGGACAGCGAGCAGTACTTC
.,TRBV10-1,.,TRBJ1-2,CATGFPRPGTTNYGYTF,TGCGCCACCGGATTTCCCCGGCCCGGGACTACTAACTATGGCTACACCTTC
.,TRBV19,.,TRBJ1-6,CASIRKAPLHF,TGTGCCAGTATTCGCAAGGCACCCCTCCACTTT
once,TRBV7-2,TRBD2,TRBJ2-7,CASSPEAAGDFPYEQYF,TGTGCCAGCAGCCCAGAGGCAGCGGGAGATTTCCCCTACGAGCAGTACTTC
few,TRBV19,.,TRBJ1-2,CASSISGLYGYTF,TGTGCCAGTAGTATATCGGGGCTCTATGGCTACACCTTC
.,TRBV11-2,TRBD2,TRBJ2-1,CASSLDHSGGVNEQFF,TGTGCCAGCAGCTTAGATCATAGCGGGGGGGTCAATGAGCAGTTCTTC
.,TRBV4-1,TRBD1,TRBJ1-5,CASSGSGGFGNQPQHF,TGCGCCAGCAGCGGCTCAGGGGGCTTTGGCAATCAGCCCCAGCATTTT
.,TRBV11-2,.,TRBJ1-6,CASSFDIRYNSPLHF,TGTGCCAGCAGCTTTGACATACGGTATAATTCACCCCTCCACTTT
.,TRBV5-1,.,TRBJ2-2,CASSLNTYTGELFF,TGCGCCAGCAGCTTAAATACATACACCGGGGAGCTGTTTTTT
.,TRBV7-3,.,TRBJ2-2,CASSLSRDTGELFF,TGTGCCAGCAGCTTATCGAGGGACACCGGGGAGCTGTTTTTT
.,TRBV10-1,TRBD1,TRBJ2-7,CASSDPGTGTSEQYF,TGCGCCAGCAGTGACCCCGGGACAGGGACGTCCGAGCAGTACTTC
.,TRBV7-9,TRBD1,TRBJ2-2,CASSLAGTVTGELFF,TGTGCCAGCAGCTTAGCCGGGACAGTCACCGGGGAGCTGTTTTTT
few,TRBV27,TRBD1,TRBJ1-1,CARSRDRGTEAFF,TGTGCCAGGTCCAGGGACAGGGGCACTGAAGCTTTCTTT
.,TRBV7-8,.,TRBJ1-2,CASSLALGSGYGYTF,TGTGCCAGCAGCTTAGCGCTCGGGTCCGGCTATGGCTACACCTTC
.,TRBV7-2,TRBD1,TRBJ2-4,CASSSDSGTASYF,TGTGCCAGCAGCTCCGACTCCGGGACAGCAAGCTACTTC
.,TRBV5-1,TRBD1,TRBJ2-2,CASSLQGNTGELFF,TGCGCCAGCAGTTTACAGGGGAATACCGGGGAGCTGTTTTTT
.,TRBV5-4,.,TRBJ2-2,CASSLASRNTGELFF,TGTGCCAGCAGCTTGGCCTCCAGGAACACCGGGGAGCTGTTTTTT